Presented here are 21 T cell receptor beta chains from one specimen sequenced in a study of blood T cell repertoires in COVID-19. The table came from immunoSEQ multiplex PCR; TCRdb's copy has only in-frame clones and leaves some out. The sample lists roughly 230,000 clones, roughly 84% occurring once. Sequenced input: PBMCs or T cells enriched from blood (not recorded which). These receptors were taken from a man aged 50 to 60 who had recovered from COVID-19.

This clone was detected only once. V is TRBV3-1 (or the pseudogene TRBV3-2) and J is TRBJ2-2; 11 bases agree with TRBD2. The germline CDR1 and CDR2 sequences are LGHDT and YNNKEL (reference sequence). V gave up 1 base and J gave up 6 bases; unmatched junction bases: 4. The CDR3 covers 16 residues. The CDR3 DNA follows: TGTGCCAGCAGCCAAGTTCTAGCGGGGGGATCCGGGGAGCTGTTTTTT. This encodes CASSQVLAGGSGELFF.

The chain has TRBV29-1 and TRBJ2-1; possible D gene TRBD2, 6 bases. Trimming took 0 bases from V and 6 from J, leaving 15 bases between them. This CDR3 is 15 amino acids long. Germline CDR1 reads SQVTM; CDR2 reads ANQGSEA. The CDR3 here is CSVEEGRGLFNEQFF. CDR3 DNA sequence: TGCAGCGTTGAAGAAGGACGGGGACTTTTCAATGAGCAGTTCTTC.

The rearrangement uses TRBV4-1 and TRBJ1-2; TRBD1 agrees at 8 bases. The germline V gene has CDR1 MGHRA and CDR2 YSYEKL. The CDR3 consists of 15 residues. The V and J ends lost 4 bases and 5 bases, in that order; junction bases with no gene match: 9. The DNA of the CDR3 is TGCGCCAGCAGCCTCCCGGACAGGGATTTATATGGCTACACCTTC. This codes for CASSLPDRDLYGYTF.

The CDR3 DNA follows: TGTGCCAGCAGCTTATCTCCTAGCGGGAGTGAGCAGTTCTTC. It is translated as CASSLSPSGSEQFF. The chain joins TRBV7-8 to TRBJ2-1, with TRBD2 identical over 10 bases. CDR1 SGHVS and CDR2 FQNEAQ come from the germline V gene. CDR3 length equals 14 residues. Losses at the gene ends were 2 bases for V and 9 bases for J; bases not matched to a gene: 4.

This rearrangement joins TRBV29-1 to TRBJ1-1; D is perhaps TRBD1 (6 bases). This CDR3 region has 10 residues. Per the germline V gene, CDR1 is SQVTM and CDR2 is ANQGSEA. Trimming took 3 bases from V and 8 from J, leaving 7 bases between them. Written as DNA, the CDR3 is TGCAGCGTTGAGGGGACAGAAGCTTTCTTT. It yields the protein CSVEGTEAFF.

The gene calls are TRBV10-1 and TRBJ2-1; 7 bases are a match to TRBD2. CDR1 is WNHNN and CDR2 is SYGVQD in the germline V gene (reference sequence). The CDR3 spans 15 residues. The V segment lost 5 bases and the J segment 4 bases; nucleotides outside the gene matches: 8. The CDR3 nucleotides read TGCGCCAGCAGTCGGGCTAGCGGAGGTTACAATGAGCAGTTCTTC. This sequence encodes CASSRASGGYNEQFF.

The chain carries TRBV12-1 and TRBJ2-1; TRBD2, as called in the table, went unchecked against the DNA. TRBV12-1 is a known pseudogene. The CDR3 totals 15 residues. The chain's CDR3 is CASSRRGVREFEQFF. DNA for the CDR3: TGTGCCAGCAGCCGCCGCGGCGTGCGGGAGTTTGAGCAGTTCTTC.

There are many counts of this clone. V and J are TRBV7-9 and TRBJ2-7, with D possibly matching TRBD2 (6 bases). Trimming removed 5 bases at V and 9 bases at J, with 17 bases between. Germline assignment: CDR1 SEHNR and CDR2 FQNEAQ (reference sequence). The CDR3 spans 13 residues. The CDR3 DNA sequence: TGTGCCAGCAGCCTCCCCCCCGACGGGGGGCAGTACTTC. Translation gives CASSLPPDGGQYF.

The V call is TRBV29-1, the J call TRBJ2-2, with 7 bases aligning to TRBD1. The V gene's germline CDR1 is SQVTM and CDR2 ANQGSEA. The CDR3 is 15 amino acids. Losses at the gene ends were 4 bases for V and 2 bases for J; bases not matched to a gene: 7. The CDR3 DNA sequence: TGCAGCGTTGGGAGAGGGACAGAAAACACCGGGGAGCTGTTTTTT. As protein: CSVGRGTENTGELFF.

This chain joins TRBV28 and TRBJ1-2; TRBD1 might be the D (6 bases). V was trimmed by 2 bases and J by 0 bases, leaving 13 bases between them. Germline V CDR1 and CDR2: MDHEN, SYDVKM. This CDR3 region has 16 residues. The CDR3, as DNA: TGTGCCAGCAGTTTAGAAAACAGGGAAGCTAACTATGGCTACACCTTC. Translation gives CASSLENREANYGYTF.

This clone showed up just a few times. The rearrangement uses TRBV11-3 and TRBJ1-3, with 9 nucleotides matching TRBD1. Germline trimming cut 5 bases from V and 4 bases from J; bases unmatched to any gene: 6. Germline CDR1 reads SGHNT; CDR2 reads YENEEA. The CDR3 totals 15 residues. The CDR3 loop is CASSITGGDGNTIYF. CDR3 coding DNA: TGTGCCAGCAGCATTACAGGGGGCGACGGAAACACCATATATTTT.

The rearrangement joins TRBV3-1 (or the pseudogene TRBV3-2) to TRBJ1-6, with 9 bases aligning to TRBD1. CDR3 length: 17 residues. The V gene end was trimmed by 4 bases and the J gene end by 9 bases; junction bases not matched to a gene: 13. CDR1 is LGHDT, CDR2 YNNKEL, per germline (reference sequence). The CDR3 bases are TGTGCCAGCAGCCGAGAGGGGACAGGGACATTTAGTTCACCCCTCCACTTT. Translation gives CASSREGTGTFSSPLHF.

The chain is built from TRBV18 and TRBJ1-2; 8 nucleotides agree with TRBD1. The CDR3 runs to 14 residues. J was trimmed by 6 bases and V by 1 base; bases with no gene match: 4. CDR1 is KGHSH, CDR2 LQKENI, per germline. Here the CDR3 reads CASSPLQGADGYTF. The CDR3 DNA reads as TGTGCCAGCTCACCACTTCAGGGGGCGGATGGCTACACCTTC.

The chain recombines TRBV4-3 with TRBJ2-1, with TRBD2 identical over 10 bases. The ends lost 4 bases at V and 14 bases at J; junction bases unmatched: 14. This CDR3 has 15 residues. CDR1 LGHNA and CDR2 YSLEER come from the germline V gene. The CDR3 region is CASSPGLAAQDGKFF. The CDR3, as DNA: TGCGCCAGCAGCCCCGGACTAGCGGCCCAAGACGGGAAGTTCTTC.

The chain recombines TRBV11-2 with TRBJ2-3; D may be TRBD1 (7 bases). This CDR3 is built from 16 residues. Trimming removed 2 bases from V and 4 bases from J, with 16 bases in between. Germline CDR1 SGHAT, CDR2 FQNNGV. The CDR3 nucleotides are TGTGCCAGCAGCTTATGGGGGGAAGGGGGCGCAGATACGCAGTATTTT. The encoded protein is CASSLWGEGGADTQYF.

The rearrangement joins TRBV27 to TRBJ2-7; a possible D gene is TRBD2 (6 bases). Germline lookup yields CDR1 MNHEY and CDR2 SMNVEV (reference sequence). V was trimmed by 6 bases and J by 1 base, leaving 10 bases between them. The CDR3 runs 13 residues. The CDR3 DNA reads as TGTGCCAGCAGAGGCGGGATATCCTACGAGCAGTACTTC. Translating gives CASRGGISYEQYF.

This clone was detected only once. One junction end does not reproduce the germline sequence, and a read error may be involved. V is TRBV11-2 and J is TRBJ1-2; D may be TRBD1 (5 bases). There are 12 residues in the CDR3. From germline, CDR1 is SGHAT and CDR2 FQNNGV. The CDR3: CASSLGTGSSSF. CDR3 sequence (DNA): TGTGCCAGCAGCTTAGGCACAGGATCGAGTTCCTTC.

The chain links TRBV2 to TRBJ1-1, with 8 positions matching TRBD1. The CDR3 sequence is 14 residues long. Germline V CDR1 and CDR2: SNHLY, FYNNEI. With V trimmed by 5 bases and J by 4 bases, 6 bases remained unmatched. This CDR3 is CASSPQGVATEAFF. CDR3 DNA sequence: TGTGCCAGCAGTCCACAGGGGGTGGCCACTGAAGCTTTCTTT.

This rearrangement joins TRBV3-1 (or the pseudogene TRBV3-2) to TRBJ2-1; 11 bases map to TRBD1. This CDR3 is 14 amino acids long. V gave up 4 bases and J gave up 10 bases; unmatched junction bases: 6. Germline V gives CDR1 LGHDT, CDR2 YNNKEL (reference sequence). The CDR3 DNA sequence: TGTGCCAGCAGCCTTGGGACAGGGGGTCGCGAGCAGTTCTTC. This codes for CASSLGTGGREQFF.

This chain links TRBV5-1 with TRBJ2-7; D not resolved. Trimming cost V 2 bases and J 6 bases, with 15 bases left between them. The CDR3 sequence is 14 residues long. CDR1 is SGHRS and CDR2 is YFSETQ in the germline V gene. DNA for the CDR3: TGCGCCAGCAGCTTAGCCCTAGGAGAGAGCGAGCAGTACTTC. Amino acids: CASSLALGESEQYF.

The J gene is TRBJ2-7, the V gene TRBV5-1; weak D call: TRBD2 (6 bases). In germline, CDR1 is SGHRS, CDR2 YFSETQ. Trimming cost V 1 base and J 6 bases, with 20 bases left between them. The CDR3 covers 16 residues. The CDR3 protein is CASSLLGRPYEGEQYF. The CDR3 DNA reads as TGCGCCAGCAGCTTGTTGGGGAGGCCATACGAGGGCGAGCAGTACTTC.